This T cell receptor beta chain was observed in a study of blood T cells in healthy people across ages. Study results and limitations: Unknown CMV status may confound age-related changes in expanded clones.

Note on this clonotype: Its cognate antigen is unknown.

Donors were healthy Caucasian individuals from Russia aged about 6 to 100. Every sample yielded at least 6.5 million isolated PBMCs. Then a second PCR, running about 6 to 12 cycles, was carried out with a sample-barcoded 5' primer and a J-beta primer mix. The template-switch adaptor was a 5' adaptor with 12 random nucleotides. It tagged each cDNA molecule. One entry per CDR3 protein, called by TCRdb with MiXCR from the 5' RACE reads. The sample consists of some 780,000 distinct CDR3 sequences, just over 55% of them appearing once. The sequenced material came from blood. This TCR derives from a man between 35 and 55 years old in good health.

CDR3 DNA: TGCGCCAGCAGCCTGAGCCTAACTAGTCCCGAGCAGTACTTC. Protein sequence: CASSLSLTSPEQYF. This rearrangement joins TRBV4-1 to TRBJ2-5, with D perhaps TRBD2 (5 bases). The better agreement between TRBJ2-7 and the DNA end casts doubt on the J call. Germline assignment: CDR1 MGHRA and CDR2 YSYEKL. This CDR3 is built from 14 residues.